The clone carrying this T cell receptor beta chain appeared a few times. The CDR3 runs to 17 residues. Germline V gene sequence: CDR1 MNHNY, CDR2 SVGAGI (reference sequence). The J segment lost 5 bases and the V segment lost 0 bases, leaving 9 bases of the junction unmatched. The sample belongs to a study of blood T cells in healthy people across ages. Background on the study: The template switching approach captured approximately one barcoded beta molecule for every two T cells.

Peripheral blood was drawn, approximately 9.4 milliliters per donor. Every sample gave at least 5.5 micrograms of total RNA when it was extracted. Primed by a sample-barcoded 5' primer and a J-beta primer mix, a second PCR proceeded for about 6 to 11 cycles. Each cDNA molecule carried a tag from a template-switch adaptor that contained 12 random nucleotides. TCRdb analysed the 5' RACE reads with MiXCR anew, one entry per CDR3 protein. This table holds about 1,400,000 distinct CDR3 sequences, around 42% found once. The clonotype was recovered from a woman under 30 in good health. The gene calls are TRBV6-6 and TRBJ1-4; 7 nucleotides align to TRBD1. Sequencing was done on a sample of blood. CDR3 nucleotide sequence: TGTGCCAGCAGTTACTCGCGGCAGGGGGAGGGAAATGAAAAACTGTTTTTT. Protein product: CASSYSRQGEGNEKLFF.